The source of this T cell receptor beta chain is a study of patients and donors after allogeneic stem cell transplantation. This clonotype was found a few times. TCRdb used MiXCR to reprocess the RT-PCR reads, holding one entry per CDR3 protein. The profile shows a few hundred thousand distinct CDR3 sequences, about 37% of them singletons. Trimming left V 2 bases short and J 0 bases short, with 12 bases between. The CDR3 covers 15 residues. Germline lookup yields CDR1 SGHRS and CDR2 YFSETQ. This chain links TRBV5-1 with TRBJ2-7; no clear D. The receptor's source is a human donor who was either an allogeneic HSCT recipient or a stem cell or donor lymphocyte infusion donor (not recorded which). It is not recorded whose cells these are; they may come from a transplant donor. The specimen sequenced was blood, either unsorted or a sorted T cell fraction (not recorded which). CDR3 bases: TGCGCCAGCAGCTTCATGGGCGGCAACTCCTACGAGCAGTACTTC. The encoded protein is CASSFMGGNSYEQYF.